The clone carrying this T cell receptor (beta chain) has just a few counts. What it recognizes is unknown. This record belongs to a study of identical twins. V was cut by 3 bases and J by 2 bases, with 8 bases left in between. The CDR3 contains 14 residues. Germline CDR1 is KGHDR and CDR2 is SFDVKD. cDNA carried unique molecular identifiers, and a universal primer site was added by template switching. In TCRdb, the 5' RACE reads were re-called with MiXCR into one record per CDR3 protein. This table holds nearly 900,000 distinct CDR3 sequences, 9% to 15% found once. Broader study findings: One should note that invariant MAIT and iNKT cells could partly confound zero-insertion analyses. Conclusions relied on cross-sectional statistical analysis, not following the same donors.

The sample also formed part of further work on yellow fever vaccine responses in identical twins.

The genes are TRBV24-1 and TRBJ2-3; TRBD2 is a possible D gene (7 bases). This TCR came from a woman younger than 35 in good health. The sequenced sample consisted of PBMCs. CDR3 nucleotides: TGTGCCACCAGTGATGCGGGGGCCACAGATACGCAGTATTTT. It yields the protein CATSDAGATDTQYF.